This is a list of T cell receptor beta chains from one sample in a study of T cell responses to AZD1222 COVID-19 vaccine. Using immunoSEQ multiplex PCR, the repertoire was profiled, and TCRdb retains in-frame clones only, with some absent. The table includes just over 80,000 clones, about nine tenths detected once. The material was peripheral blood, obtained on day 0 of AZD1222 vaccination. Source of these receptors: an adult in good health. The CDR3 runs from the conserved cysteine through the conserved F or W. The order of the fields is V gene, J gene, CDR3 length, CDR3 protein.

V: TRBV30
J: TRBJ2-7
length: 13
CDR3: CAWSSGVANEQYF

V: TRBV5-1
J: TRBJ2-7
length: 15
CDR3: CASSKGRGFYYEQYF

V: TRBV5-4
J: TRBJ2-1
length: 11
CDR3: CASSVGDEQFF

V: TRBV7-3
J: TRBJ2-5
length: 15
CDR3: CASSFTSGGQETQYF

V: TRBV29-1
J: TRBJ2-7
length: 12
CDR3: CSVEGQPYEQYF

V: TRBV29-1
J: TRBJ1-2
length: 12
CDR3: CSVSDVEDGYTF

V: TRBV18
J: TRBJ1-3
length: 16
CDR3: CASSLGQGSGGNTIYF

V: TRBV7-8
J: TRBJ1-2
length: 12
CDR3: CASSQGPYGYTF

V: TRBV7-9
J: TRBJ2-1
length: 15
CDR3: CASSRGGSSYNEQFF

V: TRBV21-1
J: TRBJ2-3
length: 15
CDR3: CASSKKQGPWDTQYF

V: TRBV14
J: TRBJ1-6
length: 14
CDR3: CASGGLAYNSPLHF

V: TRBV6-6
J: TRBJ1-2
length: 12
CDR3: CASSWDGNGYTF

V: TRBV6-5
J: TRBJ2-1
length: 15
CDR3: CASRSAGGRYNEQFF

V: TRBV9
J: TRBJ2-3
length: 15
CDR3: CASSPPAASTDTQYF

V: TRBV10-3
J: TRBJ2-7
length: 15
CDR3: CAISVSGGKLYEQYF

V: TRBV6-5
J: TRBJ2-6
length: 14
CDR3: CASSYLAGANVLTF

V: TRBV5-1
J: TRBJ2-1
length: 13
CDR3: CATQTTGGLEQFF

V: TRBV12-3/TRBV12-4
J: TRBJ2-4
length: 12
CDR3: CASTSGGPVQYF

V: TRBV18
J: TRBJ1-4
length: 15
CDR3: CASSESRQTNEKLFF

V: TRBV18
J: TRBJ1-2
length: 14
CDR3: CASSPPVSGNGYTF

V: TRBV24-1
J: TRBJ2-1
length: 17
CDR3: CATSESGLAGDYNEQFF

V: TRBV3-1/TRBV3-2
J: TRBJ1-1
length: 15
CDR3: CASSQDVGMNTEAFF

V: TRBV7-2
J: TRBJ1-2
length: 15
CDR3: CASRAFRDSLSVYTF

V: TRBV7-8
J: TRBJ1-1
length: 15
CDR3: CASSLGGLGTTEAFF

V: TRBV7-6
J: TRBJ2-5
length: 15
CDR3: CASSLGPGGGETQYF

V: TRBV6-2/TRBV6-3
J: TRBJ1-1
length: 16
CDR3: CASSVGSGGGSTEAFF

V: TRBV15
J: TRBJ1-5
length: 13
CDR3: CATSRGKYQPQHF

V: TRBV7-9
J: TRBJ1-2
length: 14
CDR3: CASSSRDTYQGYTF

V: TRBV14
J: TRBJ2-3
length: 14
CDR3: CASSRDSPWDTQYF

V: TRBV7-8
J: TRBJ2-7
length: 18
CDR3: CASSQGLAGGDAPYEQYF

V: TRBV6-5
J: TRBJ1-2
length: 13
CDR3: CASGAADAYGYTF

V: TRBV10-1
J: TRBJ2-7
length: 12
CDR3: CASSEEAGPQYF

V: TRBV7-2
J: TRBJ2-5
length: 14
CDR3: CASILETAQETQYF

V: TRBV6-5
J: TRBJ1-2
length: 14
CDR3: CASSLDRGNYGYTF

V: TRBV4-1
J: TRBJ1-3
length: 15
CDR3: CAPGRREGDRNTIYF

V: TRBV9
J: TRBJ2-3
length: 13
CDR3: CASSVVTRDTQYF

V: TRBV4-1
J: TRBJ1-1
length: 14
CDR3: CASSWGPRNTEAFF

V: TRBV5-5
J: TRBJ1-1
length: 14
CDR3: CASSLGFEATEAFF

V: TRBV6-1
J: TRBJ1-2
length: 13
CDR3: CASSELLGLNYTF

V: TRBV2
J: TRBJ2-1
length: 11
CDR3: CASVNYNEQFF

V: TRBV6-4
J: TRBJ2-1
length: 17
CDR3: CASSLPTAGQGYNEQFF

V: TRBV28
J: TRBJ2-7
length: 15
CDR3: CASDPSGPSSYEQYF